A selection of T cell receptor beta chains follows, all from one sample in a study of shared clonotypes between healthy human individuals. Clones were sequenced by immunoSEQ multiplex PCR, and TCRdb holds only the in-frame ones, with some missing. The table has some 1,100,000 clones, around 78% seen once. The sample comprised memory CD4+ T cells from PBMCs. The receptors shown here come from a man younger than 35 in good health. Some clones in this sample may be carry-over from other donors' samples. The CDR3 runs from the conserved cysteine through the conserved F or W. A D gene is named only where the DNA matches it firmly. Not every row has a clone size; where given, it reads once, few, many or a size class.

v_gene,j_gene,abundance,d_gene,CDR3nt,CDR3aa
TRBV7-2,TRBJ2-7,once,TRBD2,TGTGCCAGCAGTTCTACTAGCGGGAGGGGGTCCTACGAGCAGTACTTC,CASSSTSGRGSYEQYF
TRBV5-1,TRBJ1-1,NA,NA,TGCGCCAGCAGCATCCTGTCCACGGGCACTGAAGCTTTCTTT,CASSILSTGTEAFF
TRBV2,TRBJ2-7,few,NA,TGTGCCAGCAGTGACGTTCGCTCCTACGAGCAGTACTTC,CASSDVRSYEQYF
TRBV20-1,TRBJ2-7,few,NA,TGCAGTGCAACCCGGGACCCCGAGCAGTACTTC,CSATRDPEQYF
TRBV7-9,TRBJ2-7,NA,TRBD2,TGTGCCAGCAGCCACCCCACTAGCGCCCAAATCTCCTACGAGCAGTACTTC,CASSHPTSAQISYEQYF
TRBV18,TRBJ2-1,few,NA,TGTGCCAGCTCACCACGACTCAGCTCCTACAATGAGCAGTTCTTC,CASSPRLSSYNEQFF
TRBV2,TRBJ2-5,NA,NA,TGTGCCAGCAGGACAGGAAGTCCAGAGACCCAGTACTTC,CASRTGSPETQYF
TRBV6-6,TRBJ1-1,NA,NA,TGTGCCACCGCCCAAAGGGGCACTGAAGCTTTCTTT,CATAQRGTEAFF
TRBV11-2,TRBJ2-5,many,NA,TGTGCCAGCAGCTTTAGAGGGCGTGTCGCGGGAAAAGAGACCCAGTACTTC,CASSFRGRVAGKETQYF
TRBV9,TRBJ2-3,NA,NA,TGTGCCAGCAGCGTAGTGGGCTCCTCGAACCCCCAAACGCAGTATTTT,CASSVVGSSNPQTQYF
TRBV5-4,TRBJ2-1,NA,NA,TGTGCCAGCAGCCTGAGCGGGACAGCTGAGCAGTTCTTC,CASSLSGTAEQFF
TRBV4-3,TRBJ1-2,NA,NA,TGCGCCAGCAGCCACTCACAGGAGGGAGAGGGTGGCTACACCTTC,CASSHSQEGEGGYTF
TRBV7-2,TRBJ2-1,NA,NA,TGTGCCAGCAGCCCCTACAATGAGCAGTTCTTC,CASSPYNEQFF
TRBV5-1,TRBJ2-1,NA,NA,TGCGCCAGCAATCCATCTACTGAAGGCTCCTACAATGAGCAGTTCTTC,CASNPSTEGSYNEQFF
TRBV28,TRBJ2-5,NA,NA,TGTGCCAGCAGTTTTACGGGAGAAGAGACCCAGTACTTC,CASSFTGEETQYF
TRBV4-1,TRBJ1-2,once,NA,TGCGCCAGCAGCCAAGATGGGGGCAGAGGCTATGGCTACACCTTC,CASSQDGGRGYGYTF
TRBV9,TRBJ2-1,NA,TRBD2,TGTGCCAGCAGCGTAGATCCCGGAGTAGCGGGAGATGGTGAGCAGTTCTTC,CASSVDPGVAGDGEQFF
TRBV9,TRBJ2-7,NA,TRBD1,TGTGCCAGCAGCGTAGCGGGGAGACAGGGGAAGGACGAGCAGTACTTC,CASSVAGRQGKDEQYF
TRBV5-1,TRBJ2-6,NA,TRBD1,TGCGCCAGCAGCCCCGGACAGGGTAGAAATGGGGCCAACGTCCTGACTTTC,CASSPGQGRNGANVLTF
TRBV14,TRBJ2-7,NA,TRBD1,TGTGCCAGCAGCCGCCTCGAGGGGGCAACTCCTCACGAGCAGTACTTC,CASSRLEGATPHEQYF
TRBV2,TRBJ1-6,many,NA,TGTGCCAGCAGGGTGACGACAGGAGGGAATTCACCCCTCCACTTT,CASRVTTGGNSPLHF
TRBV6-1,TRBJ2-2,NA,NA,TGTGCCAGCAGTGAGTGGGGGGTCCAGTGCTTATTT,CASSEWGVQCLF
TRBV30,TRBJ1-1,NA,NA,TGTGCCTTTTCCCTACAAGTTCTGGGGACTGAAGCTTTCTTT,CAFSLQVLGTEAFF
TRBV6-1,TRBJ2-7,NA,NA,TGTGCCAGCAGTCTTGAGACGGCCGTTTTCTACGAGCAGTACTTC,CASSLETAVFYEQYF
TRBV7-3,TRBJ2-1,few,NA,TGTGCCAGCAGCCTAGACCCTAGCAGCAATGAGCAGTTCTTC,CASSLDPSSNEQFF
TRBV6-1,TRBJ1-4,NA,NA,TGTGCCAGCAGTGAAGAACTGAGTAATGAAAAACTGTTTTTT,CASSEELSNEKLFF
TRBV11-2,TRBJ1-1,NA,TRBD1,TGTGCCAGCAGCTCCCGGACAGGGTTGACTGAAGCTTTCTTT,CASSSRTGLTEAFF
TRBV19,TRBJ1-4,NA,NA,TGTGCCAGCAAGTATCAAGACCGGTCAAATGAAAAACTGTTTTTT,CASKYQDRSNEKLFF
TRBV7-8,TRBJ1-1,NA,NA,TGTGCCAGCAGCCGTGGGGGGGCAGGGGTTAATACTGAAGCTTTCTTT,CASSRGGAGVNTEAFF
TRBV29-1,TRBJ2-4,NA,TRBD1,TGCAGCGTTGAAGGGACAGGGGGGATCGTTCAGTACTTC,CSVEGTGGIVQYF
TRBV5-4,TRBJ2-1,once,TRBD2,TGTGCCAGCAGCTTCGGACTAGCGGGAGCAAGGGAGCAGTTCTTC,CASSFGLAGAREQFF
TRBV28,TRBJ1-4,NA,NA,TGTGCCAGCACTGACACTTATAATGAAAAACTGTTTTTT,CASTDTYNEKLFF
TRBV25-1,TRBJ2-1,NA,TRBD2,TGTGCCAGCAGTGTACATAGCGGGAGAATCGATGAGCAGTTCTTC,CASSVHSGRIDEQFF
TRBV10-3,TRBJ1-2,NA,TRBD1,TGTGCCATCAGGGGACAGGGGAGCCTTGGGGGCTACACCTTC,CAIRGQGSLGGYTF
TRBV27,TRBJ1-1,NA,NA,TGTGCCAGCAGTCGGAACACTGAAGCTTTCTTT,CASSRNTEAFF
TRBV7-6,TRBJ2-1,NA,TRBD2,TGTGCCAGCAGCTTAGCACTAGCGGGTTCGCACAATGAGCAGTTCTTC,CASSLALAGSHNEQFF
TRBV27,TRBJ2-7,NA,NA,TGTGCCAGCAGTTTTCAGGGGCCGGCCTACGAGCAGTACTTC,CASSFQGPAYEQYF
TRBV5-4,TRBJ1-6,NA,NA,TGTGCCAGCAGCTTGGACAGGGACAATTCACCCCTCCACTTT,CASSLDRDNSPLHF
TRBV28,TRBJ2-3,few,NA,TGTGCCAGCAGTTCTCTGATAAATACGCAGTATTTT,CASSSLINTQYF
TRBV5-1,TRBJ1-1,NA,TRBD1,TGCGCCAGCAGCTCGGACAGGGTCCGGACTGAAGCTTTCTTT,CASSSDRVRTEAFF
TRBV28,TRBJ1-2,NA,TRBD1,TGTGCCAGCAGTCCCACAGGGGACTATGGCTACACCTTC,CASSPTGDYGYTF
TRBV5-1,TRBJ2-7,NA,TRBD2,TGCGCCAGCAGCACTTCTAGCGGGTCCTACGAGCAGTACTTC,CASSTSSGSYEQYF
TRBV5-4,TRBJ2-7,once,NA,TGTGCCAGCAGCTTTGAAGGGGATACGGCCGAGCAGTACTTC,CASSFEGDTAEQYF
TRBV2,TRBJ2-2,NA,NA,TGTGCCAGCAGGGAGACCGGGGAGCTGTTTTTT,CASRETGELFF
TRBV29-1,TRBJ2-7,NA,NA,TGCAGCGTTGATTCGTTTGGGTTAGGAGGCTACGAGCAGTACTTC,CSVDSFGLGGYEQYF
TRBV5-4,TRBJ2-2,NA,TRBD2,TGTGCCAGCAGCGATACTAGCGGGAGGGCCGGCACCGGGGAGCTGTTTTTT,CASSDTSGRAGTGELFF
TRBV19,TRBJ2-1,NA,NA,TGTGCCAGTAGTATCTCCCCGGGGCACAGGGCTGGAGCTAGCTCCTACAATGAGCAGTTCTTC,CASSISPGHRAGASSYNEQFF